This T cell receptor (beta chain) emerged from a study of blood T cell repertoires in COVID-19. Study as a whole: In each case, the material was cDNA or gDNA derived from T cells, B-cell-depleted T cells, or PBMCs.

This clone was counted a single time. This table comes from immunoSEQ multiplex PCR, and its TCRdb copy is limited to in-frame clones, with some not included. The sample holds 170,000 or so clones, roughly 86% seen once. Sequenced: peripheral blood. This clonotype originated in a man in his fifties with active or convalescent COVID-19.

CDR3 coding DNA: TGCGCCAGCAGCTTGTTTAGCGGGGGTACAGATACGCAGTATTTT. This translates into CASSLFSGGTDTQYF. The genes are TRBV5-1 and TRBJ2-3; 9 nucleotides agree with TRBD2. The V and J ends lost 1 base and 3 bases, in that order; junction bases with no gene match: 3. This CDR3 is 15 amino acids long. Germline CDR1 SGHRS, CDR2 YFSETQ.